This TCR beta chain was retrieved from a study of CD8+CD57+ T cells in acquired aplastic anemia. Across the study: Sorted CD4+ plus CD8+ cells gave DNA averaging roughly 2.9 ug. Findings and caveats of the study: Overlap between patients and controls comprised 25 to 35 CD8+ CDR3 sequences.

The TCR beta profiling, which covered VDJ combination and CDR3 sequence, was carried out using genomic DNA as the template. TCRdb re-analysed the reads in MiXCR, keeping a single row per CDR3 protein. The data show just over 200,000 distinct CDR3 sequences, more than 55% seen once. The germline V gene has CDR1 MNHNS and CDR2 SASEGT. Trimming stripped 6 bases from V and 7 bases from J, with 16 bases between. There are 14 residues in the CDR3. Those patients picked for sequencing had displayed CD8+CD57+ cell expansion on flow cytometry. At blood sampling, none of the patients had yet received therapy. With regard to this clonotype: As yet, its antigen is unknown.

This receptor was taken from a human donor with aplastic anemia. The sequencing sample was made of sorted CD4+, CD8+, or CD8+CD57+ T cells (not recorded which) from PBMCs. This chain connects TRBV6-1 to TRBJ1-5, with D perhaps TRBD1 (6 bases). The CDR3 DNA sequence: TGTGCCAGCAGCCAAATTAACAGGGAACAGCCCCAGCATTTT. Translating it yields CASSQINREQPQHF.